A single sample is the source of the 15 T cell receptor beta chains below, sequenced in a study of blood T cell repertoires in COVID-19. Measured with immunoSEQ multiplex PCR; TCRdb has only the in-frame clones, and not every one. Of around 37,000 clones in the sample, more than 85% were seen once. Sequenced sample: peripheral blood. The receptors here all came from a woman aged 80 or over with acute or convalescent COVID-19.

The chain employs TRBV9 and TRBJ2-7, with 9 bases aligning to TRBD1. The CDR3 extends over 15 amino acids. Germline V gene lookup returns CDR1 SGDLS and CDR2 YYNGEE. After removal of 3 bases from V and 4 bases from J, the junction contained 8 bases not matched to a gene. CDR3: CASSGEDRGEYEQYF. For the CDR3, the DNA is TGTGCCAGCAGCGGGGAAGACAGGGGGGAATACGAGCAGTACTTC.

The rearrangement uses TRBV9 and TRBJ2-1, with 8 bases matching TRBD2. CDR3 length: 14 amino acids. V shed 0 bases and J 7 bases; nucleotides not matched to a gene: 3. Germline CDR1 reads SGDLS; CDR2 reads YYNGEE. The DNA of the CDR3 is TGTGCCAGCAGCGTAGCGGGGGGGCCTAATGAGCAGTTCTTC. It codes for CASSVAGGPNEQFF.

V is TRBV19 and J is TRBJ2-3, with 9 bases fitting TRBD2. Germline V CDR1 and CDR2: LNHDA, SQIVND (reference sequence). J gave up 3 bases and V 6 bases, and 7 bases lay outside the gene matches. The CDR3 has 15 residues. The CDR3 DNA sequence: TGTGCCAGTAGGCTACTAGCGGGCAGTACAGATACGCAGTATTTT. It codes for CASRLLAGSTDTQYF.

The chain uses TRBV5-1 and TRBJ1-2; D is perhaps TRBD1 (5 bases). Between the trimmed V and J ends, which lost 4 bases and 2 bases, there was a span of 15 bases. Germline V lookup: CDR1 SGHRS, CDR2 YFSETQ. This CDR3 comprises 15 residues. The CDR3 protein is CASSPERGSNYGYTF. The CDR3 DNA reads TGCGCCAGCAGCCCGGAACGGGGGTCAAACTATGGCTACACCTTC.

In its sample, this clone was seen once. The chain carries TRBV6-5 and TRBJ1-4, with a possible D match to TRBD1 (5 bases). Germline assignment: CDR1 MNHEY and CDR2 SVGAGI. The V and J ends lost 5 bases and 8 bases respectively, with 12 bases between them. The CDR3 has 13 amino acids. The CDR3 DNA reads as TGTGCCAGCAGTCCCCCGGGGGGGGAAAAACTGTTTTTT. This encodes CASSPPGGEKLFF.

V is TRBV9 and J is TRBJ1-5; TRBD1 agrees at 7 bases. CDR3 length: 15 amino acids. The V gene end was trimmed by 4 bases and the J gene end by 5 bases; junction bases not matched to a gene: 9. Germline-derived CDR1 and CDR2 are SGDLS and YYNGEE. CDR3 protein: CASSPPGQADQPQHF. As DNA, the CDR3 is TGTGCCAGCAGCCCCCCCGGACAGGCGGATCAGCCCCAGCATTTT.

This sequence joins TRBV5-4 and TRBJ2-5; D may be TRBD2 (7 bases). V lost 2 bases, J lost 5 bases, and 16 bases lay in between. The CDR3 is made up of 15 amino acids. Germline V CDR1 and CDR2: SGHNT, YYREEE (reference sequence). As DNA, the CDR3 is TGTGCCAGCAGCTTTAGAGCGGGGCAGGGGGAGACCCAGTACTTC. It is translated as CASSFRAGQGETQYF.

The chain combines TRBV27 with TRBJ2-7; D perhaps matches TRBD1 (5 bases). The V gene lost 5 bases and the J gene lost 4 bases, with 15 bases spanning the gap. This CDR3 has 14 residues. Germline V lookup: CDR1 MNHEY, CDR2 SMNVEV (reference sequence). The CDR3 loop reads CASSPRDSYYEQYF. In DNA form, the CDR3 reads TGTGCCAGCAGTCCCCGTGACAGCTATTACGAGCAGTACTTC.

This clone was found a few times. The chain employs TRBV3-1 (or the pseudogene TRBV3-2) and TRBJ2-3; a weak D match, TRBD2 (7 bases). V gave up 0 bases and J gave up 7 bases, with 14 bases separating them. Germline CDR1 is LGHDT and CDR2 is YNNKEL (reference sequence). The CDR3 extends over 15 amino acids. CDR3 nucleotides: TGTGCCAGCAGCCAAGAGTGGGGGGGCCGAAATACGCAGTATTTT. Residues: CASSQEWGGRNTQYF.

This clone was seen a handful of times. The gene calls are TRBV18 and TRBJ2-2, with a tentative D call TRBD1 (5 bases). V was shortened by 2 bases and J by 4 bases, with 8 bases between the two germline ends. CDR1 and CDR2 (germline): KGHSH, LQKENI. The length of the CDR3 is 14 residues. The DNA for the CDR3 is TGTGCCAGCTCACCAGACAGCCTCACCGGGGAGCTGTTTTTT. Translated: CASSPDSLTGELFF.

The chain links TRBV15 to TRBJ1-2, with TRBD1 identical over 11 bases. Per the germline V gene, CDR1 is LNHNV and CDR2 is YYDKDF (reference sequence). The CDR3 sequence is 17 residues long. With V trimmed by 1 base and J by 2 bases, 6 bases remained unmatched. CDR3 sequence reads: CATSRARTGGANYGYTF. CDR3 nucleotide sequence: TGTGCCACCAGCAGAGCTCGGACAGGGGGCGCAAACTATGGCTACACCTTC.

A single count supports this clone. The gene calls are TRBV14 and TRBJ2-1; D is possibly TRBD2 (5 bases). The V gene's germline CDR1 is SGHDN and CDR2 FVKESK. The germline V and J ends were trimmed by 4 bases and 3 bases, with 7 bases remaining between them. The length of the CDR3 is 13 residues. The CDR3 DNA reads TGTGCCAGCAGCCGAGGGAACTACAATGAGCAGTTCTTC. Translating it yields CASSRGNYNEQFF.

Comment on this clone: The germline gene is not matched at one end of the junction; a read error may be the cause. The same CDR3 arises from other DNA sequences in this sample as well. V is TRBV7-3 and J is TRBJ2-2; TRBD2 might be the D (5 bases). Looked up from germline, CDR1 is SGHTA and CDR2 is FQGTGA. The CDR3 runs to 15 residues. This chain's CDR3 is CASSLTSLAQGELFF. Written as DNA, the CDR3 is TGCGCCAGCAGCTTAACTTCCCTAGCCCAAGGGGAGCTGTTTTTT.

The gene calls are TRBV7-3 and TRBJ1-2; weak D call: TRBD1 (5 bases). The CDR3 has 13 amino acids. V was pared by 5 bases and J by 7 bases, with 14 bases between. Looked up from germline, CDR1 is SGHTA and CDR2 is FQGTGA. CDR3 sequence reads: CASSPGQGRGYTF. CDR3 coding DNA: TGTGCCAGCAGCCCCGGACAAGGACGTGGCTACACCTTC.

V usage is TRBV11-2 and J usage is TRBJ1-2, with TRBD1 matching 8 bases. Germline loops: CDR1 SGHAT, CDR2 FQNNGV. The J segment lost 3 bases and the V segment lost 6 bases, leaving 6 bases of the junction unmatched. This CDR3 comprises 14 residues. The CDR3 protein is CASSYTTGDYGYTF. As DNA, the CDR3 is TGTGCCAGCAGTTATACGACAGGGGACTATGGCTACACCTTC.